The rows below give T cell receptor beta chains drawn from one sample of a study of naive and memory T cell subsets. From the UMI-ligation and nested PCR reads, TCRdb called clonotypes with MiXCR, one entry per CDR3 protein. The table includes approximately 150,000 distinct CDR3 sequences, under 25% detected once. The sequencing sample was made of naive CD4+ T cells from blood. The source of these receptors is a human donor in good health. The CDR3 runs from the conserved cysteine through the conserved F or W.

V gene	J gene	CDR3 protein
TRBV5-1	TRBJ2-1	CASSSFAEQFF
TRBV18	TRBJ2-5	CASSPRGERETQYF
TRBV28	TRBJ2-3	CASIYRAHRADTQYF
TRBV27	TRBJ2-3	CASGADRGPWDTQYF
TRBV11-2	TRBJ1-4	CASSSAPRGAFEKLFF
TRBV21-1	TRBJ1-5	CASSKGWNQPQHF
TRBV12-3/TRBV12-4	TRBJ2-7	CASTYRAGEQYF
TRBV5-1	TRBJ2-2	CASSLVQSTGELFF
TRBV18	TRBJ1-1	CASSPFSGQSTEAFF
TRBV3-2	TRBJ2-7	CASSQSRQLAYEQYF
TRBV5-1	TRBJ2-1	CASSPLAGGHNEQFF
TRBV9	TRBJ2-2	CASSARQGAMSGELFF
TRBV19	TRBJ2-1	CASSIGPGQTRNEQFF
TRBV5-1	TRBJ2-7	CASSFGLAGGSSYEQYF
TRBV20-1	TRBJ2-4	CSARVDLAKNIQYF
TRBV27	TRBJ1-2	CASKRGGNYGYTF
TRBV5-6	TRBJ1-1	CASSFLRDFQPLEAFF
TRBV20-1	TRBJ1-2	CSARGARDNFGGYTF
TRBV20-1	TRBJ2-3	CSATGSTDTQYF
TRBV12-3/TRBV12-4	TRBJ2-5	CASSLRIGQTQYF
TRBV20-1	TRBJ2-3	CSASPSRGITDTQYF
TRBV5-1	TRBJ2-1	CASSQGQGGIGEQFF
TRBV5-4	TRBJ2-3	CASSLRASPDTQYF
TRBV7-2	TRBJ2-7	CASSLVTGSTPYEQYF
TRBV20-1	TRBJ2-1	CSARDPGLASYNEQFF
TRBV27	TRBJ2-3	CASSLLAGGPTDTQYF
TRBV7-9	TRBJ2-5	CASSDGRRGVLETQYF
TRBV6-5	TRBJ1-6	CASSGTANNSPLHF
TRBV6-1	TRBJ2-1	CASSENSPSYNEQFF
TRBV7-3	TRBJ2-5	CASSLTPGTQETQYF
TRBV6-6	TRBJ2-7	CASSYSTDRGYEQYF
TRBV11-3	TRBJ2-5	CASSRGGQETQYF
TRBV20-1	TRBJ2-7	CSARAAGAPSGQYF
TRBV24-1	TRBJ2-1	CATSERGARYNEQFF
TRBV20-1	TRBJ1-2	CSALQVGAPVNYGYTF
TRBV7-2	TRBJ1-3	CASSLNQRTPGNTIYF
TRBV19	TRBJ2-7	CASSTAGGDEQYF
TRBV14	TRBJ1-3	CASSRTGNTIYF
TRBV3-1	TRBJ2-5	CASSQGFPSGSGKTQYF
TRBV11-2	TRBJ2-1	CASSFGTSGTNEQFF
TRBV11-3	TRBJ2-2	CASRGANTGELFF
TRBV7-6	TRBJ2-1	CASSLLGVGSYNEQFF
TRBV6-2/TRBV6-3	TRBJ2-1	CASRIAGGLYSDEQFF
TRBV11-2	TRBJ2-1	CASSRNGDRHNEQFF
TRBV20-1	TRBJ1-2	CSAGEVAGYGYTF